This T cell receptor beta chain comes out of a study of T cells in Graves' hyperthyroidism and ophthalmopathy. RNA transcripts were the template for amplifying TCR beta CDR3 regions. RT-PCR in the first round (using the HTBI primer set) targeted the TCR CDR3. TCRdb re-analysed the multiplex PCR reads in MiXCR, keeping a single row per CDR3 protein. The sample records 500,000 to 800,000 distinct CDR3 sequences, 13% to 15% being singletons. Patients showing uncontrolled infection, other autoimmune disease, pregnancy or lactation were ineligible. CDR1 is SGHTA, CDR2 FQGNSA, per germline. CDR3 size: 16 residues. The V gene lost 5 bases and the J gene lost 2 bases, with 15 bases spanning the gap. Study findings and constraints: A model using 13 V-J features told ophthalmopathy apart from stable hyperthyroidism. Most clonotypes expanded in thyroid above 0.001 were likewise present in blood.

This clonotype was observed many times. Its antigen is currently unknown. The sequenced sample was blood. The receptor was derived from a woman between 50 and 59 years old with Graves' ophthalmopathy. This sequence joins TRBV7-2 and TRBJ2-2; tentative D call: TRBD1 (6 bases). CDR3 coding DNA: TGTGCCAGCAGCGTCAACCCGGGACAAAACACCGGGGAGCTGTTTTTT. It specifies CASSVNPGQNTGELFF.